This entry lists 3 T cell receptor beta chains sequenced from one sample in a study of blood T cell repertoires in COVID-19. Repertoires were generated with immunoSEQ multiplex PCR, while TCRdb's copy carries only in-frame clones and drops some. The repertoire has some 180,000 clones, about nine tenths of them found once; the top ten carry around 7%. Input material: peripheral blood. The receptors originated from a man in his forties with acute or convalescent COVID-19.

The chain uses TRBV7-6 and TRBJ2-6; TRBD2 might be the D (5 bases). Germline-derived CDR1 and CDR2 are SGHVS and FNYEAQ. This CDR3 has 16 residues. Deletions cut 5 bases from V and 4 bases from J, with 15 bases between. The CDR3 spells CASSPTPGSGANVLTF. In nucleotides, the CDR3 is TGTGCCAGCAGCCCTACGCCGGGATCAGGGGCCAACGTCCTGACTTTC.

This clone was counted a single time. The CDR3 sequence: CASSLVKAGGLTDTQYF. DNA for the CDR3: TGTGCCAGCAGCTTGGTGAAGGCGGGGGGACTCACAGATACGCAGTATTTT. The V and J genes are TRBV5-6 and TRBJ2-3; 8 bases are shared with TRBD2. Germline V CDR1 and CDR2: SGHDT, YYEEEE. With 0 bases clipped from V and 2 bases from J, the junction kept 8 bases outside the gene matches. The CDR3 consists of 17 residues.

The rearrangement joins TRBV5-1 to TRBJ1-4; 10 bases align to TRBD1. Germline values: CDR1 SGHRS, CDR2 YFSETQ. The ends lost 1 base at V and 7 bases at J; junction bases unmatched: 7. The CDR3 consists of 16 residues. CDR3 residues: CASSLTRQGAGEKLFF. CDR3 in DNA: TGCGCCAGCAGCTTGACGAGACAGGGGGCCGGTGAAAAACTGTTTTTT.